Below, 25 T cell receptor beta chains from the same sample are listed, as sequenced in a study of tumor T cells in aggressive B-cell lymphoma. This table comes from immunoSEQ multiplex PCR, and its TCRdb copy is limited to in-frame clones, with some not included. The data show 2,000 to 2,500 clones, about 85% seen once. Sequenced sample: tumor tissue. These receptors were taken from an adult with diffuse large B cell lymphoma.

The chain carries TRBV5-1 and TRBJ1-3, with TRBD1 as a possible D gene (5 bases). Germline V gene data show CDR1 as SGHRS and CDR2 as YFSETQ. The CDR3 is made up of 13 amino acids. Trimming shortened V by 3 bases and J by 10 bases, and 14 bases separated the two germline ends. This chain's CDR3 is CASSSDQGSTIYF. CDR3 nucleotide sequence: TGCGCCAGCAGCTCGGACCAGGGCTCGACCATATATTTT.

The gene calls are TRBV5-8 and TRBJ2-7; D not resolved. Trimming removed 1 base from V and 2 bases from J, with 10 bases in between. The CDR3 sequence is 14 residues long. Germline CDR1 SGHTS, CDR2 YDEGEE. The CDR3 nucleotides read TGTGCCAGCAGCTTGAATAGAAGTCCCTACGAGCAGTACTTC. Translation gives CASSLNRSPYEQYF.

The chain recombines TRBV7-8 with TRBJ1-1; tentative D call: TRBD1 (6 bases). The CDR3 length is 13 residues. Germline V gives CDR1 SGHVS, CDR2 FQNEAQ. V was shortened by 0 bases and J by 10 bases, with 12 bases between the two germline ends. The CDR3 here is CASSLALQGRAFF. CDR3 bases: TGTGCCAGCAGCTTAGCCCTACAGGGTCGAGCTTTCTTT.

J is TRBJ1-1 and V is TRBV5-6, with D possibly matching TRBD1 (6 bases). Germline V gene lookup returns CDR1 SGHDT and CDR2 YYEEEE. The CDR3 spans 14 residues. Between the trimmed V and J ends, which lost 0 bases and 2 bases, there was a span of 8 bases. The CDR3 region has the DNA TGTGCCAGCAGCTTGGGGGGACAAAACACTGAAGCTTTCTTT. Amino acid sequence: CASSLGGQNTEAFF.

This clone was recorded once. The genes are TRBV2 and TRBJ2-2; perhaps TRBD2 as D (6 bases). The ends were cut back, 5 bases at V and 1 base at J, with 11 bases in the middle. The CDR3 loop spans 15 amino acids. Germline CDR1 SNHLY, CDR2 FYNNEI. CDR3: CASSLYGGNTGELFF. The CDR3 nucleotides are TGTGCCAGCAGTCTCTACGGGGGGAACACCGGGGAGCTGTTTTTT.

This chain connects TRBV10-3 to TRBJ2-7; TRBD1 matches at 7 bases. The CDR3 is made up of 14 amino acids. V lost 3 bases, J lost 2 bases, and 4 bases stayed unmatched. The germline V gene encodes CDR1 ENHRY and CDR2 SYGVKD. The CDR3 nucleotides read TGTGCCATCAGTGACAAGGGGGCCACCTACGAGCAGTACTTC. This sequence encodes CAISDKGATYEQYF.

As concerns this clone: The CDR3 carries no conserved terminal phenylalanine or tryptophan, so it likely arises from a read error. The chain carries TRBV2 and TRBJ1-1; D is perhaps TRBD1 (5 bases). This CDR3 contains 12 residues. The germline CDR1 and CDR2 sequences are SNHLY and FYNNEI. Trimming stripped 11 bases from V and 5 bases from J, with 15 bases between. CDR3 sequence reads: CAGGVRETEAFV. The CDR3, as DNA: TGTGCCGGGGGGGTGAGGGAAACTGAAGCTTTCGTT.

The chain is built from TRBV5-1 and TRBJ2-1, with D hard to call. The germline V gene encodes CDR1 SGHRS and CDR2 YFSETQ. The V and J ends lost 3 bases and 8 bases respectively, with 6 bases between them. The CDR3 is made up of 11 amino acids. CDR3 sequence: CASSYGYEQFF. CDR3 in DNA: TGCGCCAGCAGCTACGGGTATGAGCAGTTCTTC. The entire variable domain, with the rest obtained from reference TRBV5-1 and TRBJ2-1, is as follows: KAGVTQTPRYLIKTRGQQVTLSCSPISGHRSVSWYQQTPGQGLQFLFEYFSETQRNKGNFPGRFSGRQFSNSRSEMNVSTLELGDSALYLCASSYGYEQFFGPGTRLTVL.

J is TRBJ2-1 and V is TRBV21-1; TRBD2 is the table's D call, not checked against the DNA. TRBV21-1 is noted as a pseudogene. This CDR3 has 17 amino acids. The CDR3 DNA follows: TGTGCCAGCAGCTCCATACCGACAAGGAGGGGAAGTAATGAGCAGTTCTTC. It yields the protein CASSSIPTRRGSNEQFF.

This chain links TRBV20-1 with TRBJ1-2; D gene unclear. V lost 3 bases to trimming and J lost 4 bases, with 6 bases between them. Germline V gene lookup returns CDR1 DFQATT and CDR2 SNEGSKA (reference sequence). There are 11 residues in the CDR3. CDR3 sequence (DNA): TGCAGTGCTAGTCTCGGCTATGGCTACACCTTC. Residues: CSASLGYGYTF.

V usage is TRBV12-5 and J usage is TRBJ1-5; tentative D call: TRBD1 (5 bases). The germline V gene has CDR1 LGHNT and CDR2 FRNRAP. The germline V and J ends were trimmed by 2 bases and 7 bases, with 12 bases remaining between them. The CDR3 is made up of 14 amino acids. The CDR3 DNA is TGTGCTAGTGGTTTGTCCACAGGAGAACAGCCCCAGCATTTT. It codes for CASGLSTGEQPQHF.

The chain combines TRBV5-6 with TRBJ2-2, with no clear D. Trimming cost V 1 base and J 5 bases, with 12 bases left between them. The CDR3 length is 15 residues. The germline CDR1 and CDR2 sequences are SGHDT and YYEEEE. The CDR3 spells CASSLPQVRTGELFF. The CDR3 DNA is TGTGCCAGCAGCTTGCCCCAGGTCAGAACCGGGGAGCTGTTTTTT.

This rearrangement joins TRBV19 to TRBJ1-2, with 7 bases lining up with TRBD1. The CDR3 covers 15 residues. V lost 3 bases to trimming and J lost 0 bases; unmatched junction nucleotides: 4. Germline CDR1 LNHDA, CDR2 SQIVND (reference sequence). In DNA, the CDR3 is TGTGCCAGTAGTATTCGGGACAGCTCTAACTATGGCTACACCTTC. This translates into CASSIRDSSNYGYTF.

The J gene is TRBJ1-1, the V gene TRBV19; the D gene is possibly TRBD1 (5 bases). Deletions cut 3 bases from V and 4 bases from J, with 12 bases between. The germline CDR1 and CDR2 sequences are LNHDA and SQIVND (reference sequence). The CDR3 is made up of 14 amino acids. This CDR3 reads CASSIFSGVTEAFF. As DNA, the CDR3 is TGTGCCAGTAGTATCTTTTCGGGGGTCACTGAAGCTTTCTTT.

The chain uses TRBV5-4 and TRBJ2-7; TRBD1 aligns across 8 bases. CDR1 and CDR2 (germline): SGHNT, YYREEE (reference sequence). The CDR3 contains 15 residues. V dropped 3 bases and J dropped 4; count of bases not matched to a gene: 9. This CDR3 is CASSSPRQGSYEQYF. In nucleotides, the CDR3 is TGTGCCAGCAGCTCACCGAGACAGGGGTCTTACGAGCAGTACTTC.

This chain uses TRBV5-6 with TRBJ2-3; D remains unclear. This CDR3 is built from 12 residues. The ends were cut back, 4 bases at V and 3 bases at J, with 6 bases in the middle. Germline V gene data show CDR1 as SGHDT and CDR2 as YYEEEE. This chain's CDR3 is CASSQLTDTQYF. Here the CDR3 DNA reads TGTGCCAGCAGCCAACTAACAGATACGCAGTATTTT.

V usage is TRBV7-2 and J usage is TRBJ2-3; TRBD1 aligns across 7 bases. The CDR3 has 16 residues. Germline V CDR1 and CDR2: SGHTA, FQGNSA. The junction had 14 bases not matched to a gene; V was cut back by 5 bases and J by 6 bases. The CDR3 nucleotides are TGTGCCAGCAGCCAGGGGGAGCGATATAAGTGGGATACGCAGTATTTT. Translating it yields CASSQGERYKWDTQYF.

This rearrangement joins TRBV6-5 to TRBJ1-4; TRBD1 aligns across 8 bases. The ends lost 4 bases at V and 8 bases at J; junction bases unmatched: 9. Germline CDR1 reads MNHEY; CDR2 reads SVGAGI. This CDR3 region has 15 residues. CDR3 amino acids: CASSSQGARREKLFF. In nucleotides, the CDR3 is TGTGCCAGCAGTTCTCAGGGGGCGCGAAGGGAAAAACTGTTTTTT.

The rearrangement uses TRBV19 and TRBJ2-7; 9 bases align to TRBD1. The length of the CDR3 is 13 residues. Germline V gives CDR1 LNHDA, CDR2 SQIVND (reference sequence). Trimming at V came to 6 bases and at J to 5 bases, leaving 5 bases not matched to a gene. The DNA for the CDR3 is TGTGCCAGTAGGAAAACAGGGGGCGACGAGCAGTACTTC. Its translation: CASRKTGGDEQYF.

V usage is TRBV4-1 and J usage is TRBJ1-1; D call uncertain. Germline V gene lookup returns CDR1 MGHRA and CDR2 YSYEKL. This CDR3 is built from 18 residues. V gave up 0 bases and J gave up 3 bases, with 20 bases separating them. DNA for the CDR3: TGCGCCAGCAGCCAAGATCCCCTTTCGGAGGGAAGGGACACTGAAGCTTTCTTT. Translating gives CASSQDPLSEGRDTEAFF.

The genes are TRBV2 and TRBJ2-7; 7 bases line up with TRBD2. CDR1 and CDR2 (germline): SNHLY, FYNNEI. J gave up 3 bases and V 3 bases, and 8 bases lay outside the gene matches. The CDR3 loop spans 15 amino acids. The CDR3 nucleotides read TGTGCCAGCAGTGATAGGATAGCGGGCTACTACGAGCAGTACTTC. Residues: CASSDRIAGYYEQYF.

The chain carries TRBV5-1 and TRBJ2-5, with D uncertain. The germline V gene has CDR1 SGHRS and CDR2 YFSETQ. The CDR3 length is 13 residues. V lost 0 bases to trimming and J lost 2 bases, with 5 bases between them. CDR3 amino acids: CASSLEQQETQYF. DNA of the CDR3: TGCGCCAGCAGCTTGGAACAACAAGAGACCCAGTACTTC. Based on the CDR3 plus reference TRBV5-1 and TRBJ2-5, the full variable domain is KAGVTQTPRYLIKTRGQQVTLSCSPISGHRSVSWYQQTPGQGLQFLFEYFSETQRNKGNFPGRFSGRQFSNSRSEMNVSTLELGDSALYLCASSLEQQETQYFGPGTRLLVL.

The gene calls are TRBV5-4 and TRBJ2-2, with 8 positions matching TRBD2. V lost 2 bases to trimming and J lost 6 bases; unmatched junction nucleotides: 6. The CDR3 length is 15 residues. Germline assignment: CDR1 SGHNT and CDR2 YYREEE (reference sequence). CDR3 sequence: CASSFGGVRPGELFF. In DNA, the CDR3 is TGTGCCAGCAGCTTCGGGGGGGTCCGACCCGGGGAGCTGTTTTTT.

This clone is a singleton in its sample. The genes are TRBV7-8 and TRBJ2-7; TRBD1 is a possible D gene (5 bases). The germline gives CDR1 SGHVS, CDR2 FQNEAQ. Trimming pared 2 bases from V and 3 bases from J, leaving 14 bases between. The length of the CDR3 is 15 residues. DNA for the CDR3: TGTGCCAGCAGCTTAAGGTCAGGGAAGGGCTACGAGCAGTACTTC. Protein: CASSLRSGKGYEQYF.

Worth noting for this clone: Germline is not matched at one junction end, which may reflect a read error. The chain couples TRBV5-5 to TRBJ2-6, with D perhaps TRBD2 (6 bases). The CDR3 sequence is 16 residues long. Germline assignment: CDR1 SGHKS and CDR2 YYEKEE (reference sequence). The CDR3 protein is CASSAGSNPGANVLTF. CDR3 bases: TGTGCCAGCAGCGCCGGGAGCAATCCTGGGGCCAACGTCCTAACTTTC.